This passage covers 5 T cell receptor beta chains from one sample sequenced in a study of cytomegalovirus exposure and HLA in healthy donors. PCR involved 60 Vbeta and 13 Jbeta primers. Method: immunoSEQ multiplex PCR; TCRdb's copy keeps in-frame clones and lacks some. This sample has roughly 150,000 clones, with about 80% found just once. The sample comprised PBMCs. Source of these receptors: a woman in her fifties or sixties in good health and CMV-seropositive.

This clone was picked up a small number of times. The chain links TRBV5-1 to TRBJ1-1; D gene ambiguous. Germline V gene data show CDR1 as SGHRS and CDR2 as YFSETQ. V was shortened by 2 bases and J by 1 base, with 12 bases between the two germline ends. The CDR3 is 15 residues long. In DNA, the CDR3 is TGCGCCAGCAGCTTTGCCTCCCGGGGGAACACTGAAGCTTTCTTT. Its protein is CASSFASRGNTEAFF.

This clone was seen once. The chain recombines TRBV18 with TRBJ2-2; the match to TRBD1 covers 8 bases. The CDR3 loop spans 14 amino acids. Germline CDR1 and CDR2: KGHSH and LQKENI. V trimming: 9 bases; J trimming: 5 bases; junction bases outside the gene matches: 8. CDR3 bases: TGTGCCAGTACGGGACAGGAGCTGACCGGGGAGCTGTTTTTT. Translated, it gives CASTGQELTGELFF.

The chain employs TRBV30 and TRBJ2-1, with 10 bases fitting TRBD1. The CDR3 sequence is 15 residues long. CDR1 is GTSNPN and CDR2 is SVGIG in the germline V gene (reference sequence). Trimming at V came to 3 bases and at J to 4 bases, leaving 6 bases not matched to a gene. This CDR3 is CAWSPRTGGYNEQFF. The DNA for the CDR3 is TGTGCCTGGAGCCCCCGGACAGGGGGGTACAATGAGCAGTTCTTC.

J is TRBJ2-7 and V is TRBV7-9; 9 bases match TRBD2. The length of the CDR3 is 13 residues. Germline lookup yields CDR1 SEHNR and CDR2 FQNEAQ (reference sequence). The J segment lost 7 bases and the V segment lost 6 bases, leaving 7 bases of the junction unmatched. The CDR3 loop is CASREAGGKEQYF. In DNA form, the CDR3 reads TGTGCCAGCAGAGAAGCGGGGGGCAAGGAGCAGTACTTC.

This clone appeared a few times. V is TRBV19 and J is TRBJ1-2; maybe TRBD1 (6 bases). Germline V CDR1 and CDR2: LNHDA, SQIVND (reference sequence). The CDR3 consists of 14 residues. With 4 bases removed from V and 2 bases from J, the gap between germline ends came to 11 bases. CDR3 coding DNA: TGTGCCAGTAGTACCCCGGACAGAAACTATGGCTACACCTTC. This sequence encodes CASSTPDRNYGYTF.